The table lists the clone carrying this T cell receptor (beta chain) with a count of one. Produced via immunoSEQ multiplex PCR; TCRdb's table is partial and in-frame only. The table has approximately 300,000 clones, approximately 87% seen once. The data originate from a study of blood T cell repertoires in COVID-19. This CDR3 has 14 amino acids. Germline CDR1 KGHSH, CDR2 LQKENI. The V gene lost 3 bases and the J gene lost 0 bases, with 7 bases spanning the gap. V and J are TRBV18 and TRBJ2-3; the D is unclear. This receptor was identified in a woman aged 25 to 39 who had recovered from COVID-19. The material sequenced was PBMCs or T cells enriched from blood (not recorded which). The CDR3 region has the DNA TGTGCCAGCTCACCTCTCTCTAGCACAGATACGCAGTATTTT. This codes for CASSPLSSTDTQYF.